The entry that follows covers one T cell receptor (beta chain) sequence. What it binds is not known. V lost 0 bases and J 10 bases, leaving 7 bases between the germline ends. Germline V gene data show CDR1 as SGHAT and CDR2 as FQNNGV. The CDR3 is made up of 12 amino acids. The data are from a study of graft-versus-host responses after intestinal transplantation. For the study at large: Recipients uniformly received anti-thymocyte globulin induction, followed by tacrolimus and steroids for approximately 3 years. General observations from the study: Some GvH clones were seen earlier in gut or blood, suggesting intestinal origin.

Repertoires were generated with immunoSEQ multiplex PCR, while TCRdb's copy carries only in-frame clones and drops some. The sample contains about 99,000 clones, roughly 93% of which appear only once. The sample in question was unstimulated CD8+ T cells sorted from spleen or lymph node cells, obtained before intestinal transplant. This clonotype originated in a human donor who received an intestinal transplant. The V and J genes are TRBV11-2 and TRBJ2-1; D remains ambiguous. Here the CDR3 reads CASSLDIWEQFF. The DNA of the CDR3 is TGTGCCAGCAGCTTAGATATTTGGGAGCAGTTCTTC.